The 15 T cell receptor beta chains below all came from one sample that was sequenced in a study of OX40 agonist ivuxolimab in advanced cancers. Using immunoSEQ multiplex PCR, the repertoire was profiled, and TCRdb retains in-frame clones only, with some absent. The sample lists about 62,000 clones; about 79% were seen once. The sequencing used CD4+ or CD8+ T cells sorted from blood, collected in a trial of the OX40 agonist ivuxolimab. The receptors were gathered from an adult with an advanced solid tumor such as melanoma, head and neck, liver or kidney cancer.

The CDR3 is CASSGRSGSNGYTF. The CDR3 nucleotides read TGTGCCAGCAGCGGGCGGTCAGGGAGTAATGGCTACACCTTC. The V and J genes are TRBV5-6 and TRBJ1-2; D is possibly TRBD1 (5 bases). The germline V and J ends were trimmed by 4 bases and 6 bases, with 16 bases remaining between them. The CDR3 is 14 residues long. The germline gives CDR1 SGHDT, CDR2 YYEEEE.

This chain connects TRBV2 to TRBJ2-7, with TRBD1 as a possible D gene (5 bases). CDR1 SNHLY and CDR2 FYNNEI come from the germline V gene. Trimming shortened V by 7 bases and J by 3 bases, and 28 bases separated the two germline ends. This CDR3 contains 18 residues. Here the CDR3 DNA reads TGTGCCAGCACCGCCTTAGTAACTGGCACAGGTTTCTTCTACGAGCAGTACTTC. It yields the protein CASTALVTGTGFFYEQYF.

Only a few counts were recorded for this clone. V and J are TRBV9 and TRBJ2-7, with D hard to call. Germline V gene sequence: CDR1 SGDLS, CDR2 YYNGEE. V lost 0 bases and J lost 2, with 6 bases in between. This CDR3 comprises 13 residues. CDR3 region: CASSVARPYEQYF. In nucleotides, the CDR3 is TGTGCCAGCAGCGTAGCCAGGCCCTACGAGCAGTACTTC.

This chain connects TRBV4-3 to TRBJ2-7, with 9 nucleotides matching TRBD1. V was pared by 0 bases and J by 2 bases, with 5 bases of the junction left unmatched. This CDR3 has 16 residues. Germline assignment: CDR1 LGHNA and CDR2 YSLEER. The CDR3 protein is CASSQEGQGPPYEQYF. Written as DNA, the CDR3 is TGCGCCAGCAGCCAAGAGGGACAGGGACCACCCTACGAGCAGTACTTC.

This chain uses TRBV2 with TRBJ2-5; D is perhaps TRBD2 (5 bases). The CDR3 is 15 amino acids. Germline lookup yields CDR1 SNHLY and CDR2 FYNNEI. The V gene lost 3 bases and the J gene lost 1 base, with 12 bases spanning the gap. The CDR3 sequence: CASSEVPSPQETQYF. CDR3 nucleotide sequence: TGTGCCAGCAGTGAGGTGCCTAGCCCCCAAGAGACCCAGTACTTC.

The chain employs TRBV5-4 and TRBJ1-4; TRBD1 matches 9 bases. The CDR3 has 18 amino acids. Germline lookup yields CDR1 SGHNT and CDR2 YYREEE (reference sequence). V lost 4 bases, J lost 0 bases, and 10 bases stayed unmatched. This chain's CDR3 is CASSLTRQGGATNEKLFF. In DNA form, the CDR3 reads TGTGCCAGCAGCCTCACTAGACAGGGGGGTGCAACTAATGAAAAACTGTTTTTT.

J is TRBJ2-2 and V is TRBV11-2; TRBD1 might be the D (5 bases). The CDR3 has 15 amino acids. Germline lookup yields CDR1 SGHAT and CDR2 FQNNGV. Trimming removed 1 base at V and 6 bases at J, with 12 bases between. CDR3 nucleotides: TGTGCCAGCAGCTTAGCTGGGGTGGGGCCCGGGGAGCTGTTTTTT. Its protein product is CASSLAGVGPGELFF.

V is TRBV7-9 and J is TRBJ2-2; 8 positions agree with TRBD1. Germline CDR1 SEHNR, CDR2 FQNEAQ (reference sequence). The CDR3 runs 11 residues. Germline trimming cut 5 bases from V and 16 bases from J; bases unmatched to any gene: 6. CDR3 in amino acids: CASSPSDRGFF. The CDR3 DNA reads as TGTGCCAGCAGCCCCTCAGACAGGGGGTTTTTT.

The rearrangement links TRBV4-1 to TRBJ2-1; possibly TRBD2 for D (6 bases). V lost 1 base, J lost 1 base, and 11 bases lay in between. The CDR3 length is 16 residues. Germline V lookup: CDR1 MGHRA, CDR2 YSYEKL. The CDR3, as DNA: TGCGCCAGCAGCCAAGCCCCCAGCGGGTCCTACAATGAGCAGTTCTTC. Translating it yields CASSQAPSGSYNEQFF.

The chain couples TRBV28 to TRBJ2-3; TRBD2 matches at 10 bases. Germline V lookup: CDR1 MDHEN, CDR2 SYDVKM. The V and J ends lost 2 bases and 3 bases, in that order; junction bases with no gene match: 5. CDR3 size: 16 residues. Here the CDR3 DNA reads TGTGCCAGCAGTTTAGCTAGCGGGGGATTTACAGATACGCAGTATTTT. Its protein is CASSLASGGFTDTQYF.

This CDR3 reads CASSIRTVAYNSPLHF. Written as DNA, the CDR3 is TGTGCCAGCAGTATCAGGACAGTCGCCTATAATTCACCCCTCCACTTT. The J gene is TRBJ1-6, the V gene TRBV28; a weak D match, TRBD1 (6 bases). The CDR3 contains 16 residues. Trimming left V 5 bases short and J 2 bases short, with 13 bases between. Germline values: CDR1 MDHEN, CDR2 SYDVKM.

The rearrangement uses TRBV9 and TRBJ2-1; 7 bases match TRBD1. Unmatched junction bases numbered 16, after V lost 4 bases and J lost 9 bases. CDR1 SGDLS and CDR2 YYNGEE come from the germline V gene. The CDR3 has 16 residues. The CDR3 DNA reads TGTGCCAGCAGCCCGGGGACAGATATTGAGGTGGCTGAGCAGTTCTTC. Translating gives CASSPGTDIEVAEQFF.

The CDR3 loop is CASSYSSREASYEQYF. CDR3 coding DNA: TGTGCCAGCAGTTACTCTTCCCGGGAGGCCTCCTACGAGCAGTACTTC. The chain employs TRBV6-5 and TRBJ2-7; TRBD2 matches at 7 bases. Germline lookup yields CDR1 MNHEY and CDR2 SVGAGI. Germline trimming cut 0 bases from V and 0 bases from J; bases unmatched to any gene: 5. There are 16 residues in the CDR3.

The chain uses TRBV18 and TRBJ2-1; D assignment may be TRBD1 or TRBD2 (5 bases each). The V end was cut by 2 bases, the J end by 6 bases, with 17 bases between. Germline V lookup: CDR1 KGHSH, CDR2 LQKENI. The CDR3 is made up of 16 amino acids. The CDR3 spells CASSPTFGHGGNEQFF. In DNA form, the CDR3 reads TGTGCCAGCTCACCAACTTTCGGACATGGAGGCAATGAGCAGTTCTTC.

The chain uses TRBV4-3 and TRBJ2-2; unclear D gene. This CDR3 is 15 amino acids long. Looked up from germline, CDR1 is LGHNA and CDR2 is YSLEER. Trimming took 1 base from V and 0 from J, leaving 6 bases between them. Here the CDR3 DNA reads TGCGCCAGCAGCCAAGGGCAGACGAACACCGGGGAGCTGTTTTTT. Protein product: CASSQGQTNTGELFF.